These 9 T cell receptor beta chains share one sample of origin, sequenced in a study of T cell responses to AZD1222 COVID-19 vaccine. TCRdb keeps only in-frame clones here, not all; method: immunoSEQ multiplex PCR. Counted here are about 140,000 clones, around 90% occurring once; the ten biggest clones make up less than 7%. The specimen comprised peripheral blood, sampled on day 0 of AZD1222 vaccination. The origin of the receptors is an adult in good health.

This clone showed up just a few times. The genes are TRBV7-2 and TRBJ1-4, with D perhaps TRBD1 (5 bases). The CDR3 length is 15 residues. Trimming took off 5 bases at V and 8 bases at J, with 18 bases between the two ends. Germline V lookup: CDR1 SGHTA, CDR2 FQGNSA. The CDR3 is CASSIPGPGNEKLFF. In nucleotides, the CDR3 is TGTGCCAGCAGCATACCGGGGCCGGGCAACGAAAAACTGTTTTTT.

V and J are TRBV18 and TRBJ2-1; 8 bases line up with TRBD2. Germline V gives CDR1 KGHSH, CDR2 LQKENI. The J segment lost 9 bases and the V segment lost 2 bases, leaving 15 bases of the junction unmatched. This CDR3 region has 17 residues. The CDR3 DNA follows: TGTGCCAGCTCACCAGGGCTAGCGGGTTTAAGAGTCGGTGAGCAGTTCTTC. Translation: CASSPGLAGLRVGEQFF.

The chain is built from TRBV3-1 (or the pseudogene TRBV3-2) and TRBJ2-7; 10 bases map to TRBD2. CDR3 length equals 16 residues. CDR1 LGHDT and CDR2 YNNKEL come from the germline V gene (reference sequence). The V and J ends lost 3 bases and 3 bases, in that order; junction bases with no gene match: 8. The CDR3 DNA reads as TGTGCCAGCAGCCATTCGTCCGGGACTAGCGTCTACGAGCAGTACTTC. Its protein is CASSHSSGTSVYEQYF.

The chain recombines TRBV10-3 with TRBJ1-2; a weak D match, TRBD1 (6 bases). V was pared by 5 bases and J by 4 bases, with 8 bases between. The CDR3 is 12 amino acids. Looked up from germline, CDR1 is ENHRY and CDR2 is SYGVKD. CDR3 in amino acids: CAISRDTYGYTF. The CDR3, as DNA: TGTGCCATCAGTCGGGACACCTATGGCTACACCTTC.

The chain uses TRBV2 and TRBJ2-1; unclear D gene. The ends were cut back, 6 bases at V and 9 bases at J, with 21 bases in the middle. The CDR3 consists of 15 residues. CDR1 and CDR2 (germline): SNHLY, FYNNEI. The CDR3 DNA sequence: TGTGCCAGCAGCAAATCCGTCAGGAACAAGGGTGAGCAGTTCTTC. Amino acid sequence: CASSKSVRNKGEQFF.

V is TRBV27 and J is TRBJ2-1; D gene ambiguous. Germline V gene lookup returns CDR1 MNHEY and CDR2 SMNVEV (reference sequence). The CDR3 length is 12 residues. V shed 6 bases and J shed 4 bases, with 7 bases lying between them. For the CDR3, the DNA is TGTGCCAGCAGCCCAACGTACAATGAGCAGTTCTTC. Translation gives CASSPTYNEQFF.

The chain joins TRBV30 to TRBJ1-6, with D perhaps TRBD1 (5 bases). CDR1 and CDR2 from the germline V gene are GTSNPN and SVGIG (reference sequence). Trimming took 1 base from V and 4 from J, leaving 14 bases between them. There are 16 residues in the CDR3. The CDR3 spells CAWSGGRLDYNSPLHF. CDR3 bases: TGTGCCTGGAGTGGGGGACGACTAGATTATAATTCACCCCTCCACTTT.

The J gene is TRBJ1-1, the V gene TRBV14; D is possibly TRBD1 (5 bases). In germline, CDR1 is SGHDN, CDR2 FVKESK. V lost 1 base and J 4 bases, leaving 13 bases between the germline ends. The CDR3 contains 15 residues. The CDR3 DNA reads as TGTGCCAGCAGCCAAGTACGAGGGGTAGTCACTGAAGCTTTCTTT. Translated: CASSQVRGVVTEAFF.

This chain joins TRBV19 and TRBJ1-5, with TRBD1 matching 7 bases. CDR3 length: 15 amino acids. Germline V gives CDR1 LNHDA, CDR2 SQIVND (reference sequence). Losses at the gene ends were 4 bases for V and 2 bases for J; bases not matched to a gene: 5. The CDR3 region is CASSRTGQRNQPQHF. CDR3 nucleotide sequence: TGTGCCAGTAGTAGAACGGGACAGCGCAATCAGCCCCAGCATTTT.